A selection of T cell receptor beta chains follows, all from one sample in a study of Ad26.COV2.S vaccination and SARS-CoV-2 variants. Data came from immunoSEQ multiplex PCR; TCRdb stores just in-frame clones and leaves some out. The table shows around 450,000 clones, with around 90% occurring only once. The input for sequencing was peripheral blood, taken in a trial of Ad26.COV2.S vaccine versus placebo. Every receptor here comes from a person between 18 and 65 years old who received the Ad26.COV2.S COVID-19 vaccine or a placebo. CDR3s include the opening cysteine and the closing phenylalanine or tryptophan. The D gene is left open where the match is weak. Part of the rows lack a size; the others show once, few, many or a class for expanded clones.

d_call	clone_size	v_call	j_call	cdr3_length	cdr3_aa	cdr3_nt
-	once	TRBV6-6	TRBJ2-2	15	CASSYRGRNTGELFF	TGTGCCAGCAGTTACCGTGGAAGAAACACCGGGGAGCTGTTTTTT
-	-	TRBV5-1	TRBJ1-2	13	CASSLELGFGYTF	TGCGCCAGCAGCTTGGAGTTGGGGTTTGGCTACACCTTC
TRBD1	-	TRBV4-1	TRBJ1-1	14	CASSQTGRNTEAFF	TGCGCCAGCAGCCAGACAGGGCGAAACACTGAAGCTTTCTTT
-	-	TRBV19	TRBJ1-5	14	CASSLGHSKVSQHF	TGTGCCAGTAGTTTGGGACATTCTAAAGTATCCCAGCATTTT
-	-	TRBV19	TRBJ1-6	15	CASSILRRREGPLHF	TGTGCCAGTAGTATATTGAGGCGGAGGGAAGGACCCCTCCACTTT
TRBD1	-	TRBV6-6	TRBJ1-3	15	CASRSTGGRGNTIYF	TGTGCCAGCAGGTCGACAGGGGGCAGAGGAAACACCATATATTTT
TRBD1	-	TRBV29-1	TRBJ2-7	14	CSVWGQRNSYEQYF	TGCAGCGTTTGGGGACAGCGTAACTCCTACGAGCAGTACTTC
-	-	TRBV5-1	TRBJ2-2	16	CASSLALSSGPGELFF	TGCGCCAGCAGCTTGGCCCTCTCTAGTGGGCCCGGGGAGCTGTTTTTT
-	once	TRBV6-5	TRBJ2-3	15	CASSYYANPVDTQYF	TGTGCCAGCAGTTACTATGCTAACCCGGTAGATACGCAGTATTTT
-	-	TRBV12-3/TRBV12-4	TRBJ2-2	13	CASRATRAGELFF	TGTGCCAGCAGAGCCACTAGGGCCGGGGAGCTGTTTTTT
-	once	TRBV19	TRBJ1-5	13	CASSGTAAQPQHF	TGTGCCAGTAGTGGGACGGCGGCACAGCCCCAGCATTTT
-	-	TRBV11-2	TRBJ1-1	12	CASGGMNTEAFF	TGTGCCAGCGGGGGTATGAACACTGAAGCTTTCTTT
TRBD2	-	TRBV3-1/TRBV3-2	TRBJ2-7	19	CASSPLGLAGGALSYEQYF	TGTGCCAGCAGCCCCCTGGGACTAGCGGGAGGTGCCTTGAGCTACGAGCAGTACTTC
-	-	TRBV19	TRBJ2-2	14	CASTHYSNTGELFF	TGTGCCAGTACCCACTACTCGAACACCGGGGAGCTGTTTTTT
-	once	TRBV5-1	TRBJ2-1	13	CASSTRQYNEQFF	TGCGCCAGCAGCACCCGACAATACAATGAGCAGTTCTTC
-	-	TRBV4-1	TRBJ2-7	16	CASSRLPGTDSYEQYF	TGCGCCAGCAGCCGACTACCCGGGACTGACTCCTACGAGCAGTACTTC
-	-	TRBV6-5	TRBJ1-4	14	CASNAGTGNEKLFF	TGTGCCAGCAACGCCGGGACGGGAAATGAAAAACTGTTTTTT
-	-	TRBV19	TRBJ2-1	15	CASSKVAAFYNEQFF	TGTGCCAGTAGTAAGGTTGCGGCTTTCTACAATGAGCAGTTCTTC
-	-	TRBV7-2	TRBJ2-3	17	CASSQEARRTGGDTQYF	TGTGCCAGCAGCCAAGAAGCCCGGCGGACCGGGGGAGATACGCAGTATTTT
TRBD1	-	TRBV29-1	TRBJ2-5	13	CSVGLGGRETQYF	TGCAGCGTTGGTTTAGGGGGCCGAGAGACCCAGTACTTC
-	-	TRBV19	TRBJ2-1	12	CASSITDNEQFF	TGTGCCAGTAGTATTACCGACAATGAGCAGTTCTTC
-	-	TRBV10-2	TRBJ1-4	14	CASSDGGIDEKLFF	TGCGCCAGCAGTGATGGGGGTATTGATGAAAAACTGTTTTTT
TRBD1	-	TRBV6-5	TRBJ1-4	14	CASSFTGGREKLFF	TGTGCCAGCTCATTTACAGGGGGCCGTGAAAAACTGTTTTTT